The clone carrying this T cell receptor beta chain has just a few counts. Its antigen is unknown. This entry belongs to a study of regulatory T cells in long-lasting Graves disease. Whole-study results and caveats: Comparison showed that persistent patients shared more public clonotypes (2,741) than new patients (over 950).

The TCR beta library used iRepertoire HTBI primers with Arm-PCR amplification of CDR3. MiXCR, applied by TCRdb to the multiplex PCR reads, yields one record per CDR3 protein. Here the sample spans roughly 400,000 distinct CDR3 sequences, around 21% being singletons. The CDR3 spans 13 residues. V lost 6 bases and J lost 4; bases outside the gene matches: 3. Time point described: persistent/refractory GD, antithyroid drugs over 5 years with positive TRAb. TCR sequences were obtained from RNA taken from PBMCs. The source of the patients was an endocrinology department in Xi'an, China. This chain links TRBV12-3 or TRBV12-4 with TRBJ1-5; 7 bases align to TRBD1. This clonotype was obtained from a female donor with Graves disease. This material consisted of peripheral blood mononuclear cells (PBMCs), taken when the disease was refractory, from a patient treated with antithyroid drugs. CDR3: CASRARGNQPQHF. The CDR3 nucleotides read TGTGCCAGCAGGGCCAGGGGGAATCAGCCCCAGCATTTT.